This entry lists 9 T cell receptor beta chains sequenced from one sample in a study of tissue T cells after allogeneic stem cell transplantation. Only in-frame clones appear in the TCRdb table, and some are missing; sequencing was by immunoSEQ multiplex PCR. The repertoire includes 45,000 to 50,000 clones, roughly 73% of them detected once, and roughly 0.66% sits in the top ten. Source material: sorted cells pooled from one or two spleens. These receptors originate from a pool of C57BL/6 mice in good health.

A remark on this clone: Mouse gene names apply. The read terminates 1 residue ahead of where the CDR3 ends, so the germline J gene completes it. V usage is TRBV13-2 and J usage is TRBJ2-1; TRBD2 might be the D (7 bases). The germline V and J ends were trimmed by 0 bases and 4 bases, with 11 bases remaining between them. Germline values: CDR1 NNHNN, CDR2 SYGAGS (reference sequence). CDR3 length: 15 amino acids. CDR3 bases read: TGTGCCAGCGGTGATGATGGGGGGCGGTATGCTGAGCAGTTC. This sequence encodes CASGDDGGRYAEQF. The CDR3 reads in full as CASGDDGGRYAEQFF.

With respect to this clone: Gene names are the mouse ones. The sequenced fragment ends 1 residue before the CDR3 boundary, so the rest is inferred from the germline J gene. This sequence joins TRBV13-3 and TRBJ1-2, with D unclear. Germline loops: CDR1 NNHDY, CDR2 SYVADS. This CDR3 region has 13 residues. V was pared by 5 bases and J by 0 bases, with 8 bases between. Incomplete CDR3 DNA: TGTGCCAGCAGCCCAGACACAAACTCCGACTACACC. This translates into CASSPDTNSDYT. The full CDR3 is CASSPDTNSDYTF.

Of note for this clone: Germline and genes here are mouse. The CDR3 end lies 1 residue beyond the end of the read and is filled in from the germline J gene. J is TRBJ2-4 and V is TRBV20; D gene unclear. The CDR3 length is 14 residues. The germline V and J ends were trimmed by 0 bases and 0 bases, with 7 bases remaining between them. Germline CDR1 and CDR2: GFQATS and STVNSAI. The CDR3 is CGARDWSSQNTLYF. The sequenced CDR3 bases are TGTGGTGCTAGGGACTGGAGTAGTCAAAACACCTTGTAC.

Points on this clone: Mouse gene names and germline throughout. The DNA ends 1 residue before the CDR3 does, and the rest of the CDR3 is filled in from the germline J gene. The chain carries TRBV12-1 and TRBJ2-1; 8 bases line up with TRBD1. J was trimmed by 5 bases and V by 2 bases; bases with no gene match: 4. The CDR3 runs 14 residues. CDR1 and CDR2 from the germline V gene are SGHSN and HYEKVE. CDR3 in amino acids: CASSPPGGDAEQFF. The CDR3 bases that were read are TGTGCCAGCTCTCCCCCAGGGGGCGATGCTGAGCAGTTC.

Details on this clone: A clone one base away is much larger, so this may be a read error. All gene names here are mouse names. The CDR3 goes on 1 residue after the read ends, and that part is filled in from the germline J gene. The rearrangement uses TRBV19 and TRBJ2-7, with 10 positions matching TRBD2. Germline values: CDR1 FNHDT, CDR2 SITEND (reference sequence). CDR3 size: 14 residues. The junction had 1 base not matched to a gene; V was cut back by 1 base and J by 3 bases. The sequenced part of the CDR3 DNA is TGTGCCAGCAGTATAAACTGGGGGGGCTATGAACAGTAC. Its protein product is CASSINWGGYEQY. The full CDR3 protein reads CASSINWGGYEQYF.

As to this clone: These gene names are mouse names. The DNA read from the CDR3 is TGTGCCAGCTCTCCCTACTGGGGGGGCGCGCCTGAGCAGTTC. Translation gives CASSPYWGGAPEQF. The full CDR3 protein is CASSPYWGGAPEQFF. This chain joins TRBV12-2 and TRBJ2-1, with 11 bases fitting TRBD2. The DNA ends 1 residue before the CDR3 does, and the rest of the CDR3 is filled in from the germline J gene. This CDR3 has 15 residues. Germline V CDR1 and CDR2: SGHLS, HYDKME. The trim removed 2 bases at V and 8 bases at J, leaving 7 bases unmatched.

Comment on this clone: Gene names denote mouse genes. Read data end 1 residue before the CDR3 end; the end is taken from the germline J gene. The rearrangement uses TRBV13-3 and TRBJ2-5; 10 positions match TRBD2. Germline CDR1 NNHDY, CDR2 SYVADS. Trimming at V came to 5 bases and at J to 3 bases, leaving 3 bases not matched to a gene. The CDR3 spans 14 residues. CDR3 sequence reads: CASSDWGVQDTQYF. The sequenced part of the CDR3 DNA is TGTGCCAGCAGCGACTGGGGGGTGCAAGACACCCAGTAC.

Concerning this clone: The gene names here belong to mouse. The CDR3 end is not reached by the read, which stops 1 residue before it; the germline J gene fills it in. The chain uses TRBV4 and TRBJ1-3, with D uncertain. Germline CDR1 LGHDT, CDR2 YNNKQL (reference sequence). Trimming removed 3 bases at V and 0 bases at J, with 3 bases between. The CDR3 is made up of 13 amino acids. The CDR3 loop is CASSYNSGNTLYF. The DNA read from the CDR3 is TGTGCCAGCAGCTACAATTCTGGAAATACGCTCTAT.

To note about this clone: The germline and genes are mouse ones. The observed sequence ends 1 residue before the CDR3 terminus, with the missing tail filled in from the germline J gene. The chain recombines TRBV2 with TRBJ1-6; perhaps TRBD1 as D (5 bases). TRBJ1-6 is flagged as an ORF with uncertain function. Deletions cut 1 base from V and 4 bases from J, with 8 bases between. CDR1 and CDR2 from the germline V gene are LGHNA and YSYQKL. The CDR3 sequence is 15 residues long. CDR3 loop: CASSQAQGYNSPLYF. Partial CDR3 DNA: TGTGCCAGCAGCCAAGCTCAGGGTTATAATTCGCCCCTCTAC.